This TCR beta chain was retrieved from a study of cytomegalovirus exposure and HLA in healthy donors. The study ran its PCR with 60 Vbeta and 13 Jbeta primers. TCRdb keeps only in-frame clones here, not all; method: immunoSEQ multiplex PCR. This sample carries some 110,000 clones, 60% to 80% of them seen once, and the ten largest clones take 0.79%. General observations from the study: In a later analysis, at a false discovery rate of 0.05, about 15,000 TCR beta sequences were associated with HLA alleles.

In regard to this clone: Its specificity is not known.

CDR1 and CDR2 (germline): SGHTA, FQGNSA. The trim removed 0 bases at V and 3 bases at J, leaving 8 bases unmatched. CDR3 length equals 16 residues. Sequenced input: PBMCs. This chain connects TRBV7-2 to TRBJ2-7; 7 bases are shared with TRBD2. The sequence came from a boy younger than 18 in good health and CMV-seronegative. CDR3 sequence (DNA): TGTGCCAGCAGCTTAGCGGGGATAGCGGGCGACTACGAGCAGTACTTC. Its translation: CASSLAGIAGDYEQYF.